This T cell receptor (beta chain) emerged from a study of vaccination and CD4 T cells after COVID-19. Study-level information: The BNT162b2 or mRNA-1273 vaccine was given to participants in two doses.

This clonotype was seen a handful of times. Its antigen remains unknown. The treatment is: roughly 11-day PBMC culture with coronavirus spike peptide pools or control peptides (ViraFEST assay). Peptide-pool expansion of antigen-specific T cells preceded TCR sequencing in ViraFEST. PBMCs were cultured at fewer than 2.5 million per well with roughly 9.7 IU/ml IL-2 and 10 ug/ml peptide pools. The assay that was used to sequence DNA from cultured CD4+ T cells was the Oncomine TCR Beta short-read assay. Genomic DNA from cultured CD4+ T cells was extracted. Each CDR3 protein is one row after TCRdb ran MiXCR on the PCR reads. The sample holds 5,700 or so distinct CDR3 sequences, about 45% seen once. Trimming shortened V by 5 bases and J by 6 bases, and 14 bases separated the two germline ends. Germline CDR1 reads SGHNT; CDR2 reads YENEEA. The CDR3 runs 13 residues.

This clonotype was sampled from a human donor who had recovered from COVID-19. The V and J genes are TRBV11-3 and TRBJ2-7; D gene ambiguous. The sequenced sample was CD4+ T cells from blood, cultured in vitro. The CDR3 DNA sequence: TGTGCCAGCAGCAATAGGGAAGGCACCGAGCAGTACTTC. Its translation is CASSNREGTEQYF.